One T cell receptor beta chain is described in this entry. TCRdb re-called the 5' RACE reads and shows each CDR3 protein once, DNA omitted. The table gives 550,000 or so distinct CDR3 sequences; the top ten clones make up about 3.6% of it. CDR3 length: 14 amino acids. Germline V gene sequence: CDR1 SQVTM, CDR2 ANQGSEA. These data belong to a study of T cells expressing NK-cell markers. About the research overall: TCR beta repertoires came from sorted CD3+CD56+NKG2C+, CD3+CD56+NKG2C- and CD3+CD56-NKG2C+ T cells.

The V call is TRBV29-1, the J call TRBJ2-2; TCRdb lists TRBD2, though no DNA is available to test this call. The specimen was blood T cells: a sorted CD56 or NKG2C T cell subset, CD4+ or CD8+ T cells, or bulk PBMC T cells (not recorded which). This sequence originates from a man younger than 35 in good health. This CDR3 is CSVDPGRLSGELFF.